This entry lists 20 T cell receptor beta chains sequenced from one sample in a study of metastatic and nonmetastatic thyroid tumors. With MiXCR, TCRdb reprocessed the PCR reads. Counted here are fewer than 30,000 clones, 20% to 25% occurring once; the ten biggest clones make up roughly 24%. No patient received treatment before thyroid surgery. The source material was blood. The receptor source for this set is a male donor with papillary thyroid cancer or a benign thyroid nodule (not recorded which). Some clones in this sample may be carry-over from other donors' samples.

This clone came up many times. The chain couples TRBV27 to TRBJ2-2, with a tentative D call TRBD2 (5 bases). Trimming cost V 7 bases and J 4 bases, with 13 bases left between them. CDR1 and CDR2 (germline): MNHEY, SMNVEV (reference sequence). The CDR3 is 14 residues long. CDR3 sequence (DNA): TGTGCCAGCAAGTCGGGAAGCGGCACCGGGGAGCTGTTTTTT. It specifies CASKSGSGTGELFF.

This clone came up many times. The rearrangement links TRBV9 to TRBJ1-2; D perhaps matches TRBD1 (5 bases). Between the trimmed V and J ends, which lost 0 bases and 11 bases, there was a span of 20 bases. CDR1 and CDR2 (germline): SGDLS, YYNGEE. The length of the CDR3 is 15 residues. Written as DNA, the CDR3 is TGTGCCAGCAGCGTAGTTGGCGGAGCCGGGGGGAAATACACCTTC. The encoded protein is CASSVVGGAGGKYTF.

The sample holds a few counts of this clone. The chain is built from TRBV7-3 and TRBJ1-2; D not resolved. The CDR3 spans 12 residues. The V gene lost 5 bases and the J gene lost 5 bases, with 9 bases spanning the gap. Germline lookup yields CDR1 SGHTA and CDR2 FQGTGA. The CDR3 bases are TGTGCCAGCAGCCGCAACATATATGGCTACACCTTC. It translates to CASSRNIYGYTF.

This clone was recorded at least ten times. The chain joins TRBV2 to TRBJ1-2, with 10 nucleotides matching TRBD1. This CDR3 spans 14 amino acids. The germline V gene encodes CDR1 SNHLY and CDR2 FYNNEI. V dropped 5 bases and J dropped 8; count of bases not matched to a gene: 8. Written as DNA, the CDR3 is TGTGCCAGCAGTTTGACAGGGGGCTCAGGGGGCTACACCTTC. This translates into CASSLTGGSGGYTF.

The gene calls are TRBV30 and TRBJ2-7; maybe TRBD2 (5 bases). Germline V gene sequence: CDR1 GTSNPN, CDR2 SVGIG (reference sequence). Between the trimmed V and J ends, which lost 2 bases and 7 bases, there was a span of 12 bases. This CDR3 is built from 12 residues. CDR3 nucleotides: TGTGCCTGGAGTACCGTAGCGTGTGAGCAGTACTTC. Translating it yields CAWSTVACEQYF. The whole variable domain, remainder taken from reference TRBV30 and TRBJ2-7, is SQTIHQWPATLVQPVGSPLSLECTVEGTSNPNLYWYRQAAGRGLQLLFYSVGIGQISSEVPQNLSASRPQDRQFILSSKKLLLSDSGFYLCAWSTVACEQYFGPGTRLTVT.

There are many counts of this clone. The chain combines TRBV27 with TRBJ1-1; possibly TRBD1 for D (6 bases). The CDR3 is 14 amino acids. Per the germline V gene, CDR1 is MNHEY and CDR2 is SMNVEV (reference sequence). Trimming stripped 4 bases from V and 11 bases from J, with 20 bases between. The CDR3 DNA is TGTGCCAGCAGTTCGCCCGAAACAGGGAGGTGGGCTTTCTTT. This translates into CASSSPETGRWAFF.

About this clone: Since no conserved phenylalanine or tryptophan closes the CDR3, a read error is the likely cause. The CDR3 is CAWSAGGSSYEQYL. As DNA, the CDR3 is TGTGCCTGGAGTGCGGGTGGGAGCTCCTACGAGCAGTACCTC. This chain uses TRBV30 with TRBJ2-7; possible D gene TRBD2, 5 bases. Germline V CDR1 and CDR2: GTSNPN, SVGIG (reference sequence). V was trimmed by 1 base and J by 0 bases, leaving 10 bases between them. This CDR3 has 14 residues.

This clone was counted at least ten times. V is TRBV9 and J is TRBJ1-6, with D unclear. Per germline, CDR1 SGDLS and CDR2 YYNGEE. The CDR3 is made up of 15 amino acids. The V end lost 5 bases, the J end lost 0 bases, and 9 bases lay between the germline ends. The CDR3 sequence is CASRGRDSYNSPLHF. The CDR3 DNA is TGTGCCAGCAGGGGTCGAGACTCCTATAATTCACCCCTCCACTTT.

This clone was picked up many times. The chain couples TRBV19 to TRBJ1-2; D possibly corresponds to TRBD1 (6 bases). This CDR3 region has 16 residues. Per the germline V gene, CDR1 is LNHDA and CDR2 is SQIVND (reference sequence). V lost 3 bases and J 4 bases, leaving 18 bases between the germline ends. The CDR3 DNA reads TGTGCCAGTAGTATGCCCACGGGGGGGCCGAGCTATGGCTACACCTTC. It specifies CASSMPTGGPSYGYTF.

This clone was observed a few times. The V gene is TRBV5-4, the J gene TRBJ2-1; D is unclear. Germline V gives CDR1 SGHNT, CDR2 YYREEE (reference sequence). This CDR3 comprises 13 residues. The V gene lost 1 base and the J gene lost 3 bases, with 5 bases spanning the gap. Written as DNA, the CDR3 is TGTGCCAGCAGCTTGACTGGCTACAATGAGCAGTTCTTC. Encoded protein: CASSLTGYNEQFF.

This clone was picked up many times. This sequence joins TRBV19 and TRBJ2-1; unclear D gene. This CDR3 contains 11 residues. Germline values: CDR1 LNHDA, CDR2 SQIVND (reference sequence). Trimming pared 9 bases from V and 3 bases from J, leaving 6 bases between. The CDR3 region is CASSIYNEQFF. In DNA form, the CDR3 reads TGTGCCAGCAGCATCTACAATGAGCAGTTCTTC. Together with reference TRBV19 and TRBJ2-1, the CDR3 gives the full variable domain: DGGITQSPKYLFRKEGQNVTLSCEQNLNHDAMYWYRQDPGQGLRLIYYSQIVNDFQKGDIAEGYSVSREKKESFPLTVTSAQKNPTAFYLCASSIYNEQFFGPGTRLTVL.

Worth noting for this clone: The CDR3 end shows no conserved phenylalanine or tryptophan, and so a read error is likely. The rearrangement uses TRBV5-1 and TRBJ2-3; TRBD1 is a possible D gene (6 bases). In germline, CDR1 is SGHRS, CDR2 YFSETQ. The CDR3 runs to 15 residues. Trimming took off 5 bases at V and 5 bases at J, with 18 bases between the two ends. Here the CDR3 DNA reads TGCGCCAGCAGTTCTCGGACAGACCCCAGAGATACGCAGTATATT. Its protein product is CASSSRTDPRDTQYI.

In its sample, this clone was seen many times. A read error is possible here, since a much larger clone lies one base away. This chain connects TRBV11-1 to TRBJ1-5; D gene uncertain. In germline, CDR1 is SGHAT, CDR2 FQDESV (reference sequence). The CDR3 loop spans 17 amino acids. Between the trimmed V and J ends, which lost 5 bases and 1 base, there was a span of 18 bases. CDR3 DNA sequence: TGTGCCAGCAGCACCTGGACGGGCCCCGACAGCAATCAGCCCCAGCATTTT. Amino acid sequence: CASSTWTGPDSNQPQHF.

With regard to this clone: A read error may account for a junction end that differs from germline. The rearrangement joins TRBV18 to TRBJ2-3; D gene unclear. The CDR3 loop spans 13 amino acids. Germline-derived CDR1 and CDR2 are KGHSH and LQKENI. In DNA form, the CDR3 reads TGTGGCAGCTCAGCGACACCGGCGGATACGCAGTATTTT. Translation: CGSSATPADTQYF.

This clone appeared a few times. Since no conserved phenylalanine or tryptophan closes the CDR3, a read error is the likely cause. The chain has TRBV19 and TRBJ2-7; tentatively, D is TRBD1 (6 bases). This CDR3 has 13 amino acids. In germline, CDR1 is LNHDA, CDR2 SQIVND (reference sequence). With 5 bases removed from V and 0 bases from J, the gap between germline ends came to 8 bases. Here the CDR3 reads CASSYRDSYEQYL. Here the CDR3 DNA reads TGTGCCAGTAGTTACAGGGACTCCTACGAGCAGTACCTC.

The J gene is TRBJ2-5, the V gene TRBV4-2; TRBD2 aligns across 8 bases. The CDR3 consists of 17 residues. CDR1 LGHNA and CDR2 YNFKEQ come from the germline V gene. With 8 bases clipped from V and 8 bases from J, the junction kept 22 bases outside the gene matches. The CDR3 DNA reads as TGTGCCAGCGGCCCAGATCCTCGGGGGGGTGGAGGAGATACCCAGTACTTC. This translates into CASGPDPRGGGGDTQYF.

At least ten counts were recorded for this clone. The rearrangement links TRBV2 to TRBJ2-7; no clear D gene. The V end was cut by 5 bases, the J end by 2 bases, with 7 bases between. Germline values: CDR1 SNHLY, CDR2 FYNNEI. The CDR3 runs to 12 residues. As DNA, the CDR3 is TGTGCCAGCAGTCTACAGCCCTACGAGCAGTACTTC. This encodes CASSLQPYEQYF.

This clone showed up many times. V usage is TRBV15 and J usage is TRBJ1-2; D gene uncertain. CDR3 length: 19 amino acids. Germline CDR1 is LNHNV and CDR2 is YYDKDF (reference sequence). The V end lost 0 bases, the J end lost 2 bases, and 22 bases lay between the germline ends. This CDR3 reads CATSRDRWSVGRLNYGYTF. The CDR3 DNA is TGTGCCACCAGCAGAGATCGGTGGTCAGTCGGCCGGTTAAACTATGGCTACACCTTC.

Turning to this clone: A read error may explain this, as a much larger clone is one base away. The sample contains more than one DNA sequence encoding this CDR3. This chain uses TRBV7-9 with TRBJ2-2; 8 bases are a match to TRBD1. The germline gives CDR1 SEHNR, CDR2 FQNEAQ (reference sequence). The CDR3 covers 15 residues. V trimming: 5 bases; J trimming: 6 bases; junction bases outside the gene matches: 8. CDR3 coding DNA: TGTGCCAGCAGCCTAAGGACAGGGCTGGCCGGGGAGCTGTTTTTT. The encoded protein is CASSLRTGLAGELFF.

This clone was recorded at least ten times. This chain connects TRBV6-5 to TRBJ2-1; no firm D call. Trimming removed 2 bases from V and 7 bases from J, with 0 bases in between. The germline V gene encodes CDR1 MNHEY and CDR2 SVGAGI. The CDR3 is 10 residues long. This CDR3 is CASSYNEQFF. The CDR3 DNA follows: TGTGCCAGCAGTTACAATGAGCAGTTCTTC.